This T cell receptor (beta chain) was recovered during a study of T cell repertoires in cytomegalovirus infection. Across the whole study: Indications of both CMV infection and matching HLA type were provided by public TCR beta signatures. The study, taken as a whole, reports: Cumulative public TCR beta family frequency identified CMV carriers with the relevant HLA. HLA-C-restricted TCR beta clonotypes specific for CMV led the ex vivo response.

This clonotype has more than one count but fewer than ten. What it binds is not known. The CDR3 is made up of 12 amino acids. Germline trimming cut 6 bases from V and 7 bases from J; bases unmatched to any gene: 2. From germline, CDR1 is MNHNS and CDR2 SASEGT. From the reads, TCRdb called clonotypes with MiXCR, one entry per CDR3 protein. This repertoire shows about 360,000 distinct CDR3 sequences, 15% to 20% found once; its top ten account for about 10%. This sequence joins TRBV6-1 and TRBJ1-5; 8 positions agree with TRBD1. This receptor was identified in a human donor in good health (CMV status not recorded). Some clones in this sample may be carry-over from other donors' samples. Sequenced input: PBMCs. The CDR3 coding sequence is TGTGCCAGCAGACAGGGGGAACAGCCCCAGCATTTT. It yields the protein CASRQGEQPQHF.